This T cell receptor (beta chain) originates from a study of post-analysis software for immune sequencing data. Turning to the study itself: The disease courses covered relapsing-remitting, secondary progressive and progressive-relapsing multiple sclerosis. Study-level results: Controls significantly exceeded multiple sclerosis patients in normalized Chao1 diversity. Strong co-clustering by F measure was evident for samples that had been prepared in the same batch. Patients showed TRBV5-6, TRBV5-1 and TRBV20-1 among five TRBV segments more frequent than in controls.

Note on this clonotype: No antigen is known for it.

CDR1 is SGHTA and CDR2 is FQGNSA in the germline V gene. J lost 3 bases, V lost 0 bases, and 5 bases had no gene match. The CDR3 extends over 18 amino acids. Unique molecular identifiers tagged the TCR beta cDNA libraries. There were 1 to 10 million T cells, and around 460,000 cDNA molecules came from them. Each CDR3 protein is one row after TCRdb ran MiXCR on the PCR reads. The sample yields about 770,000 distinct CDR3 sequences, around 42% seen once. The origin of this receptor is a girl aged 5-17 years with multiple sclerosis. Sequenced input: blood. The chain joins TRBV7-2 to TRBJ2-1; 13 bases line up with TRBD2. CDR3 DNA: TGTGCCAGCAGCTTAGCGCGTACTAGCGGGAGGGTCTACAATGAGCAGTTCTTC. It encodes CASSLARTSGRVYNEQFF.